A selection of T cell receptor beta chains follows, all from one sample in a study of CD8 T cells in ankylosing spondylitis. TCRdb itself ran the 5' RACE reads through MiXCR, one entry per CDR3 protein. This table holds approximately 150,000 distinct CDR3 sequences, 9.8% found once. Sequencing used blood, either unsorted or a sorted T cell fraction (not recorded which). Receptors were obtained from a female donor with ankylosing spondylitis or in good health (not recorded which). Both conserved end residues are part of each CDR3. D genes are given only for firm matches. Clone sizes are given selectively: once, few, many, or a class where the clone is expanded.

size	V	D	J	DNA	CDR3
few	TRBV5-1	-	TRBJ1-1	TGCGCCAGCAGCCAAGGGGTGGAGGCTTTCTTT	CASSQGVEAFF
-	TRBV7-2	-	TRBJ1-1	TGTGCCAGCAGCCATTGGCGAGGGGAAGCTTTCTTT	CASSHWRGEAFF
-	TRBV19	-	TRBJ2-5	TGTGCCAGTAGTATCCGCCACCGGTTCATGGAGACCCAGTACTTC	CASSIRHRFMETQYF
few	TRBV5-5	TRBD1	TRBJ2-7	TGTGCCAGCAGCTTTTTCGACAGGGCCACCTACGAGCAGTACTTC	CASSFFDRATYEQYF
many	TRBV24-1	TRBD2	TRBJ2-1	TGTGCCACCAGTGATTTTCTAGCGGGAGTTGATGAGCAGTTCTTC	CATSDFLAGVDEQFF
-	TRBV5-5	-	TRBJ2-3	TGTGCCAGCAGCTGGGGCATCGTCACAGATACGCAGTATTTT	CASSWGIVTDTQYF
few	TRBV20-1	TRBD1	TRBJ1-5	TGCAGTGCTAGAGATAGGACAGGGGGAAGAAATCAGCCCCAGCATTTT	CSARDRTGGRNQPQHF
many	TRBV12-3/TRBV12-4	-	TRBJ2-7	TGTGCCAGCAGCCTAACTATCTACGAGCAGTACTTC	CASSLTIYEQYF
few	TRBV5-5	-	TRBJ2-1	TGTGCCAGCAGCCCGCTTCTTGAGGTATTCTACAATGAGCAGTTCTTC	CASSPLLEVFYNEQFF
few	TRBV27	-	TRBJ2-1	TGTGCCAGCCACAGAGGCGATGAGCAGTTCTTC	CASHRGDEQFF
few	TRBV27	-	TRBJ2-3	TGTGCCAGCAGCCCTCAGCCGGCTACCTCCAAGGTGGATACGCAGTATTTT	CASSPQPATSKVDTQYF
many	TRBV21-1	-	TRBJ1-1	TGTGCCAGCAGCGCACAGACGAAGGGGACTGCGGCTTTCTTT	CASSAQTKGTAAFF
-	TRBV11-2	-	TRBJ1-1	TGTGCCAGCAGCCCATTTGGAGGGTTGAACACTGAAGCTTTCTTT	CASSPFGGLNTEAFF
few	TRBV9	TRBD1	TRBJ2-1	TGTGCCAGCAGCGTCGGACCAAACGGACAGGGGAACAATGAGCAGTTCTTC	CASSVGPNGQGNNEQFF
many	TRBV6-5	-	TRBJ2-7	TGTGCCAGCAGTTATCGGGGTAGCTCCTACGAGCAGTACTTC	CASSYRGSSYEQYF
few	TRBV18	-	TRBJ1-1	TGTGCCAGCTCACCACCGGAAGGGGTGATCGCTTTCTTT	CASSPPEGVIAFF
-	TRBV5-8	-	TRBJ2-3	TGTGCCAGCAGCTTGGATCGGACTCCCCTTGTTACGCAGTATTTT	CASSLDRTPLVTQYF
-	TRBV5-6	-	TRBJ2-1	TGTGCCAGCAGCGCCGGGATCCTCTGCTACAATGAGCAGTTCTTC	CASSAGILCYNEQFF
few	TRBV7-8	-	TRBJ2-7	TGTGCCAGCAGCTTAGGTGGACAACTCTCCTACGAGCAGTACTTC	CASSLGGQLSYEQYF
few	TRBV21-1	-	TRBJ2-3	TGTGCCAGCAGCAGCTATTTAGCGGGAGAGGCAGATACGCAGTATTTT	CASSSYLAGEADTQYF
many	TRBV6-2/TRBV6-3	-	TRBJ1-5	TGTGCCAGCAGTTACTCGTTGGGAGAGGATCAGCCCCAGCATTTT	CASSYSLGEDQPQHF
few	TRBV7-8	-	TRBJ1-5	TGTGCCAGCAGCTTGGGACTCGGGAAGGATCAGCCCCAGCATTTT	CASSLGLGKDQPQHF
many	TRBV10-1	-	TRBJ2-7	TGCGCCAGCAGTCGGGATCTATCCTCCTACGAGCAGTACTTC	CASSRDLSSYEQYF
-	TRBV30	-	TRBJ1-2	TGTGCCTGGAGTTCCACCCTTCGGAGCGGCTACACCTTC	CAWSSTLRSGYTF
few	TRBV27	-	TRBJ2-7	TGTGCCAGCAGCCCAGGGGTCTGGGGCGAGCAGTACTTC	CASSPGVWGEQYF
-	TRBV7-3	TRBD1	TRBJ1-1	TGTGCCAGCAGCTCCACAGGGGGCGGAAACACTGAAGCTTTCTTT	CASSSTGGGNTEAFF
few	TRBV7-9	-	TRBJ2-7	TGTGCCAGCAGCTCTAGGGGGGGACGGAGCCCATACGAGCAGTACTTC	CASSSRGGRSPYEQYF
few	TRBV20-1	TRBD1	TRBJ2-1	TGCAGTGCTAGAGATAGGGCGCGGACCAGGGGGAGTGAGCAGTTCTTC	CSARDRARTRGSEQFF
-	TRBV10-3	-	TRBJ2-7	TGTGCCATCAGCCTCGCCCTGAACGAGCAGTACTTC	CAISLALNEQYF
many	TRBV29-1	-	TRBJ2-7	TGCAGCGTTGGGGAGTTCGGCGAGCAGTACTTC	CSVGEFGEQYF
many	TRBV7-9	TRBD2	TRBJ2-1	TGTGCCAGCAGTATCGCCTATATTCCGCGGGAGACCGATGAGCAGTTCTTC	CASSIAYIPRETDEQFF
few	TRBV27	-	TRBJ1-6	TGTGCCAGCATGGAGCGGGTGGGCAGAGGGGCCCTCCACTTT	CASMERVGRGALHF
-	TRBV19	-	TRBJ2-1	TGTGCCAGTAGTATTGGGGGGCTTAATGAGCAGTTCTTC	CASSIGGLNEQFF
-	TRBV25-1	-	TRBJ1-6	TGTGCCAGCAGTGAATCTTCCTCGGGAAATTCACCCCTCCACTTT	CASSESSSGNSPLHF
many	TRBV29-1	-	TRBJ2-5	TGCAGCGTTGATAAGGATTCGAAAGAGACCCAGTACTTC	CSVDKDSKETQYF
-	TRBV7-2	-	TRBJ1-2	TGTGCCAGCAGCTTAGATCAGGAGGACGGAGACTATGGCTACACCTTC	CASSLDQEDGDYGYTF
few	TRBV21-1	-	TRBJ1-4	TGTGCCAGCCCCTTTGCTACACCGCTACTTAATGAAAAACTGTTTTTT	CASPFATPLLNEKLFF
-	TRBV30	-	TRBJ1-1	TGTGCCTGCCCTGAAGCTTTCTTT	CACPEAFF
few	TRBV10-3	-	TRBJ2-3	TGTGCCATCAATCCGAGAGCGTCGACTAGCACAGATACGCAGTATTTT	CAINPRASTSTDTQYF
many	TRBV14	TRBD1	TRBJ2-7	TGTGCCAGCAGCCCGGGACAGGGGGACTACGAGCAGTACTTC	CASSPGQGDYEQYF
many	TRBV27	-	TRBJ1-5	TGTGCCAGCAGTCTCGGGACGGACCAAAGGCCCCAGCATTTT	CASSLGTDQRPQHF
many	TRBV12-3/TRBV12-4	TRBD2	TRBJ2-1	TGTGCCAGCAATCTAGCGGGAGATGAGCAGTTCTTC	CASNLAGDEQFF
many	TRBV6-6	-	TRBJ2-5	TGTGCCAGCAGTCCTACTGTTCAAGAGACCCAGTACTTC	CASSPTVQETQYF
-	TRBV7-9	-	TRBJ2-7	TGTGCCAGCAGCCCATGGGACTTCTCCTACGAGCAGTACTTC	CASSPWDFSYEQYF
-	TRBV20-1	-	TRBJ1-1	TGCAGTGCTAGAAGGCAGCTAAACACTGAAGCTTTCTTT	CSARRQLNTEAFF
-	TRBV29-1	TRBD2	TRBJ2-7	TGCAGCTGTTGGACTAGCGCCTACGAGCAGTACTTC	CSCWTSAYEQYF
many	TRBV2	TRBD2	TRBJ2-1	TGTGCCAGCAAGGCGGAGCCCTCCCTAGCGGGTGAGCAGTTCTTC	CASKAEPSLAGEQFF